A selection of T cell receptor beta chains follows, all from one sample in a study of OX40 agonist ivuxolimab in advanced cancers. The table came from immunoSEQ multiplex PCR; TCRdb's copy has only in-frame clones and leaves some out. Of under 20,000 clones in the sample, around 87% were seen once. Material: CD4+ or CD8+ T cells sorted from blood, obtained in a trial of the OX40 agonist ivuxolimab. The receptors derive from an adult with an advanced solid tumor such as melanoma, head and neck, liver or kidney cancer. CDR3s include the opening cysteine and the closing phenylalanine or tryptophan. A D gene is named only where the DNA matches it firmly. For some rows the clone size is stated as once, few or many, or as a class when expanded; others skip it.

v_call	clone_size	j_call	d_call	cdr3_nt	cdr3_aa
TRBV30	.	TRBJ2-5	.	TGTGCGATAGCGGAAGAGACCCAGTACTTC	CAIAEETQYF
TRBV16	.	TRBJ1-2	.	TGTGCCAGCAGCCAGGGGACGGGCTACACCTTC	CASSQGTGYTF
TRBV25-1	.	TRBJ2-1	TRBD1	TGTGCCAGCAGTGAGGCAGGCAGGGGGAATGAGCAGTTCTTC	CASSEAGRGNEQFF
TRBV12-1	.	TRBJ2-5	.	TGTGCCAGCTCTAGGGGGGGAGGGCCTCGGCAAGAGACCCAGTACTTC	CASSRGGGPRQETQYF
TRBV5-1	.	TRBJ2-3	.	TGCGCCAGCAGATATAGCGGCACCACAGATACGCAGTATTTT	CASRYSGTTDTQYF
TRBV28	.	TRBJ2-5	.	TGTGCCAGCAGTATACCACAGGGTGCCCAAGAGACCCAGTACTTC	CASSIPQGAQETQYF
TRBV28	.	TRBJ2-7	.	TGTGCCAGCAGTTATGATGCTTTAACAACCTACGAGCAGTACTTC	CASSYDALTTYEQYF
TRBV11-2	.	TRBJ2-1	TRBD2	TGTGCCAGCAGCCTCGGGAGGGGTTACAATGAGCAGTTCTTC	CASSLGRGYNEQFF
TRBV11-2	once	TRBJ1-3	.	TGTGCCAGCAGCTTAGCCCCCGACAGCTCTGGAAACACCATATATTTT	CASSLAPDSSGNTIYF
TRBV4-3	.	TRBJ1-1	.	TGCGCCAGCAGCCAAGATAGGGGTGTGCCTGAAGCTTTCTTT	CASSQDRGVPEAFF
TRBV4-1	.	TRBJ2-7	.	TGCGCCAGCAGCCAAGAGAGACACTACTCCTACGAGCAGTACTTC	CASSQERHYSYEQYF
TRBV13	.	TRBJ2-2	TRBD2	TGTGCCAGCTTCTCGGGACTAGCGTTCGCGAACACCGGGGAGCTGTTTTTT	CASFSGLAFANTGELFF
TRBV4-3	.	TRBJ2-1	.	TGCGCCAGCAGCCAAGAGGCCAGGTTCGTCTCCTACAATGAGCAGTTCTTC	CASSQEARFVSYNEQFF
TRBV14	.	TRBJ2-7	TRBD2	TGTGCCAGCAGCCAAGAGTCTAGGCGAGCGGGAGTTTTCGAGCAGTACTTC	CASSQESRRAGVFEQYF
TRBV7-8	.	TRBJ2-1	.	TGTGCCAGCAGCCGTTTGGGTAGCTCCTACAATGAGCAGTTCTTC	CASSRLGSSYNEQFF
TRBV14	.	TRBJ2-1	TRBD2	TGTGCCAGCAGCGGATGGGCTAGCGGGGTTTTCGATGAGCAGTTCTTC	CASSGWASGVFDEQFF
TRBV9	.	TRBJ2-6	TRBD1	TGTGCCAGCAGCGTAGAAGGGACAGGTTTGGATCCGTCTCCTGGGGCCAACGTCCTGACTTTC	CASSVEGTGLDPSPGANVLTF
TRBV4-1	.	TRBJ1-6	.	TGCGCCAGCAGCCAAGGGACAAGTACATCACCCCTCCACTTT	CASSQGTSTSPLHF
TRBV4-2	.	TRBJ2-3	.	TGTGCCAGCAGCCCTGTCACGGGGGGCACAGATACGCAGTATTTT	CASSPVTGGTDTQYF
TRBV19	.	TRBJ1-1	.	TGTGCCAGTAGTATAATCGCCGCCGATGAAGCTTTCTTT	CASSIIAADEAFF
TRBV9	.	TRBJ2-1	.	TGTGCCAGCAGCCCGTGGAGCTACAATGAGCAGTTCTTC	CASSPWSYNEQFF
TRBV27	.	TRBJ2-2	TRBD2	TGTGCCAGCAGAGTGACTAGCGGGAGTGCCGGGGAGCTGTTTTTT	CASRVTSGSAGELFF
TRBV28	once	TRBJ1-1	.	TGTGCCAGCAGTTTAGCCCAGTATGGCACTGAAGCTTTCTTT	CASSLAQYGTEAFF
TRBV28	.	TRBJ2-2	.	TGTGCCAGCAGTTCTTTAGTCCCGGAGCTGTTTTTT	CASSSLVPELFF
TRBV4-1	.	TRBJ2-3	.	TGCGCCAGCAGCCAAGCACGTACGCAGTATTTT	CASSQARTQYF
TRBV14	once	TRBJ2-3	.	TGTGCCAGCAGCCTCGGGGCGGGAAGCACAGATACGCAGTATTTT	CASSLGAGSTDTQYF
TRBV7-9	.	TRBJ1-2	.	TGTGCCAGCAGCCCCATGGGGGCGCGGGGCTACACCTTC	CASSPMGARGYTF
TRBV7-9	.	TRBJ2-1	.	TGTGCCAGCAGCTTAGTGATCTGGCCAAATGAGCAGTTCTTC	CASSLVIWPNEQFF
TRBV27	.	TRBJ1-5	.	TGTGCCAGCAGTGTCATCGGGACACCCAATCAGCCCCAGCATTTT	CASSVIGTPNQPQHF
TRBV5-4	.	TRBJ2-6	.	TGTGCCAGCAGCATAGCCAACGTCCTGACTTTC	CASSIANVLTF
TRBV7-9	.	TRBJ2-3	TRBD1	TGTGCCAGCAGCTTAGCGACAGGGGTCGATACGCAGTATTTT	CASSLATGVDTQYF
TRBV4-3	.	TRBJ2-1	.	TGCGCCAGCAGCCAAGATGGAACTGATTACAATGAGCAGTTCTTC	CASSQDGTDYNEQFF
TRBV14	.	TRBJ1-3	TRBD1	TGTGCCAGCAGCATTGGACAGGGGATTAACACCATATATTTT	CASSIGQGINTIYF
TRBV5-6	.	TRBJ2-7	.	TGTGCCAGCAGCTCACTGGAAGCGTCCTACGAGCAGTACTTC	CASSSLEASYEQYF
TRBV4-1	.	TRBJ2-1	.	TGCGCCAGCAGCCAAAGTTCCGGGACCCACCTTAATGAGCAGTTCTTC	CASSQSSGTHLNEQFF
TRBV27	.	TRBJ1-2	TRBD1	TGTGCCAGCAGTCCTTGGACAGGCCACTTTGGCTACACCTTC	CASSPWTGHFGYTF
TRBV13	.	TRBJ2-7	.	TGTGCCAGCAGCCGAGGAGGGTTGGGCAGGGGGAATGAGCAGTACTTC	CASSRGGLGRGNEQYF
TRBV7-9	.	TRBJ2-7	.	TGTGCCAGCAGCTCAGAGACAGGCTCAGGAGAGCAGTACTTC	CASSSETGSGEQYF
TRBV29-1	.	TRBJ2-7	.	TGCAGCGTTCGGACGGAGAGCTCCTACGAGCAGTACTTC	CSVRTESSYEQYF
TRBV9	.	TRBJ1-1	.	TGTGCCAGCAGCGTAGGAGCGGGGGGTAACACTGAAGCTTTCTTT	CASSVGAGGNTEAFF
TRBV28	.	TRBJ2-7	.	TGTGCCAGCAGTGGGACGGGGGTGCCCTACGAGCAGTACTTC	CASSGTGVPYEQYF
TRBV13	.	TRBJ1-2	.	TGTGCCAGCAGCTCCGAGTTCGATGGCTACACCTTC	CASSSEFDGYTF
TRBV4-3	.	TRBJ1-1	.	TGCGCCAGCAGCCAAGGGGGGTACATTAACACTGAAGCTTTCTTT	CASSQGGYINTEAFF
TRBV4-2	.	TRBJ2-3	TRBD2	TGTGCCAGCAGCTCAGTAGCGGGGACTAGCACAGATACGCAGTATTTT	CASSSVAGTSTDTQYF
TRBV4-3	.	TRBJ2-5	TRBD2	TGCGCCAGCAGCCAAGACGCGGGACTAACATCCCAAGAGACCCAGTACTTC	CASSQDAGLTSQETQYF
TRBV29-1	once	TRBJ2-7	.	TGCAGCGTTGAGGCGGGACCCTCCTACGAGCAGTACTTC	CSVEAGPSYEQYF